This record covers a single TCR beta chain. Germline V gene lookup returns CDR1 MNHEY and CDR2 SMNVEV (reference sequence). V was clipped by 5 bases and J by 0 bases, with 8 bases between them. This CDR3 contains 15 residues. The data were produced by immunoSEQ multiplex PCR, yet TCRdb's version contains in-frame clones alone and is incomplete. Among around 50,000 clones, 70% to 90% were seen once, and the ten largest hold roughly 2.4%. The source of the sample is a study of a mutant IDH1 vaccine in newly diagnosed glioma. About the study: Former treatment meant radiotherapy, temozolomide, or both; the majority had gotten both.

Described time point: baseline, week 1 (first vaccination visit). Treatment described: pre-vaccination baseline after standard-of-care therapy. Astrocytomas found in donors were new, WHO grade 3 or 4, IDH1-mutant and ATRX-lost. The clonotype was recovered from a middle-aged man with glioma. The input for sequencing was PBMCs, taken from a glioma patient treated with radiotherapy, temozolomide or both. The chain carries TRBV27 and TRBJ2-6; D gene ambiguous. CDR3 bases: TGTGCCAGCAGTCCGTCTATCTCTGGGGCCAACGTCCTGACTTTC. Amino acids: CASSPSISGANVLTF.